A single sample is the source of the 19 T cell receptor beta chains below, sequenced in a study of OX40 agonist ivuxolimab in advanced cancers. Profiling relied on immunoSEQ multiplex PCR, and the TCRdb table lists in-frame clones only, not all of them. This table has tens of thousands of clones, 86% appearing once. Here the sequenced sample was CD4+ or CD8+ T cells sorted from blood, taken in a trial of the OX40 agonist ivuxolimab. Receptors were obtained from an adult with an advanced solid tumor such as melanoma, head and neck, liver or kidney cancer.

The V and J genes are TRBV7-2 and TRBJ2-7; D may be TRBD1 (6 bases). V gave up 0 bases and J gave up 4 bases, with 10 bases separating them. In germline, CDR1 is SGHTA, CDR2 FQGNSA. This CDR3 contains 14 residues. The CDR3 DNA sequence: TGTGCCAGCAGCTTAGCGAACAGGGTTTACGAGCAGTACTTC. This encodes CASSLANRVYEQYF.

The V call is TRBV7-2, the J call TRBJ1-5; D is uncertain. This CDR3 region has 16 residues. V was trimmed by 1 base and J by 2 bases, leaving 12 bases between them. Germline loops: CDR1 SGHTA, CDR2 FQGNSA. CDR3 residues: CASSLVGNGRNQPQHF. The CDR3 DNA reads as TGTGCCAGCAGCTTAGTAGGGAACGGGCGCAATCAGCCCCAGCATTTT.

This chain links TRBV30 with TRBJ1-1, with a possible D match to TRBD1 (5 bases). CDR3 size: 12 residues. Germline values: CDR1 GTSNPN, CDR2 SVGIG (reference sequence). V was clipped by 3 bases and J by 0 bases, with 5 bases between them. CDR3 residues: CAWRGVNTEAFF. CDR3 nucleotides: TGTGCCTGGAGAGGGGTGAACACTGAAGCTTTCTTT.

The chain is built from TRBV5-6 and TRBJ1-3; D is possibly TRBD1 (5 bases). Germline V gene sequence: CDR1 SGHDT, CDR2 YYEEEE. With 4 bases removed from V and 5 bases from J, the gap between germline ends came to 22 bases. The CDR3 is 17 residues long. CDR3 nucleotides: TGTGCCAGCAGCCGCCGTCGGTCAGGTACAGGTAGAAACACCATATATTTT. Translation gives CASSRRRSGTGRNTIYF.

The chain links TRBV4-1 to TRBJ1-5, with D perhaps TRBD1 (5 bases). Germline values: CDR1 MGHRA, CDR2 YSYEKL. CDR3 size: 15 residues. With 0 bases removed from V and 6 bases from J, the gap between germline ends came to 12 bases. CDR3: CASSQEFRETQPQHF. The CDR3 DNA sequence: TGCGCCAGCAGCCAAGAGTTCAGGGAGACTCAGCCCCAGCATTTT.

The chain couples TRBV28 to TRBJ2-5, with a tentative D call TRBD1 (5 bases). The length of the CDR3 is 13 residues. Looked up from germline, CDR1 is MDHEN and CDR2 is SYDVKM. Trimming shortened V by 5 bases and J by 2 bases, and 9 bases separated the two germline ends. The CDR3 DNA follows: TGTGCCAGCAGTCGACAGCTACAAGAGACCCAGTACTTC. Amino acid sequence: CASSRQLQETQYF.

The CDR3 protein is CASSSSGTERLNEQFF. The CDR3 bases are TGTGCCAGCAGCTCCTCCGGGACAGAGAGACTGAATGAGCAGTTCTTC. This sequence joins TRBV28 and TRBJ2-1, with 7 bases fitting TRBD1. The germline V gene has CDR1 MDHEN and CDR2 SYDVKM. The length of the CDR3 is 16 residues. The ends lost 6 bases at V and 7 bases at J; junction bases unmatched: 15.

The chain combines TRBV6-5 with TRBJ2-7; D uncertain. The length of the CDR3 is 14 residues. The ends were cut back, 2 bases at V and 2 bases at J, with 10 bases in the middle. Germline V gives CDR1 MNHEY, CDR2 SVGAGI. The CDR3 DNA is TGTGCCAGCAGTTACGGCGCTACGGCCTACGAGCAGTACTTC. Residues: CASSYGATAYEQYF.

This sequence joins TRBV13 and TRBJ1-1; D not certain. The V and J ends lost 5 bases and 1 base respectively, with 14 bases between them. This CDR3 has 15 residues. Germline V lookup: CDR1 PRHDT, CDR2 FYEKMQ (reference sequence). The CDR3 sequence: CASSPPRSPNTEAFF. CDR3 bases: TGTGCCAGCAGCCCCCCAAGGTCACCGAACACTGAAGCTTTCTTT.

This rearrangement joins TRBV7-2 to TRBJ2-7; D call uncertain. The CDR3 spans 13 residues. Germline values: CDR1 SGHTA, CDR2 FQGNSA. Trimming removed 5 bases at V and 3 bases at J, with 11 bases between. CDR3 coding DNA: TGTGCCAGCAGCCCCCGGCCTAGCTACGAGCAGTACTTC. It specifies CASSPRPSYEQYF.

V gene TRBV7-8 combines with J gene TRBJ2-3, with 10 bases that match TRBD2. The CDR3 has 16 amino acids. Unmatched junction bases numbered 8, after V lost 2 bases and J lost 6 bases. Germline CDR1 reads SGHVS; CDR2 reads FQNEAQ. The CDR3 region is CASSLRRLAGVDTQYF. In DNA, the CDR3 is TGTGCCAGCAGCTTAAGGAGGCTAGCGGGGGTCGATACGCAGTATTTT.

The chain has TRBV5-1 and TRBJ2-7; D is possibly TRBD1 (6 bases). V lost 4 bases and J 2 bases, leaving 10 bases between the germline ends. This CDR3 is 13 amino acids long. Germline assignment: CDR1 SGHRS and CDR2 YFSETQ. For the CDR3, the DNA is TGCGCCAGCAGCAGGGACACTACCTACGAGCAGTACTTC. It translates to CASSRDTTYEQYF.

This clone was counted a few times. V is TRBV10-2 and J is TRBJ2-5; 12 bases fit TRBD2. The V segment lost 5 bases and the J segment 1 base; nucleotides outside the gene matches: 5. Germline lookup yields CDR1 WSHSY and CDR2 SAAADI. CDR3 length: 16 residues. As DNA, the CDR3 is TGCGCCAGCAGTCTCCTAGCGGGGGGGCGCCAAGAGACCCAGTACTTC. It is translated as CASSLLAGGRQETQYF.

CDR3 in amino acids: CASSPPGQTLLGYTF. CDR3 coding DNA: TGTGCCAGCTCACCACCAGGGCAAACCCTACTTGGCTACACCTTC. J is TRBJ1-2 and V is TRBV18; D is unclear. Trimming took off 0 bases at V and 7 bases at J, with 15 bases between the two ends. The CDR3 consists of 15 residues. CDR1 is KGHSH, CDR2 LQKENI, per germline.

This chain joins TRBV7-2 and TRBJ2-3, with D uncertain. This CDR3 is 16 amino acids long. Trimming left V 5 bases short and J 4 bases short, with 19 bases between. Germline CDR1 reads SGHTA; CDR2 reads FQGNSA. The CDR3 region is CASSHYLPARPDTQYF. The CDR3 DNA is TGTGCCAGCAGCCACTATCTCCCTGCCCGGCCAGATACGCAGTATTTT.

The chain recombines TRBV15 with TRBJ1-4, with D unclear. The CDR3 loop spans 15 amino acids. The V end was cut by 1 base, the J end by 0 bases, with 6 bases between. Germline lookup yields CDR1 LNHNV and CDR2 YYDKDF (reference sequence). The CDR3 spells CATSRVGSTNEKLFF. As DNA, the CDR3 is TGTGCCACCAGCAGAGTCGGGTCAACTAATGAAAAACTGTTTTTT.

V gene TRBV9 combines with J gene TRBJ2-5; D call uncertain. The CDR3 spans 13 residues. The germline V and J ends were trimmed by 0 bases and 2 bases, with 5 bases remaining between them. The germline CDR1 and CDR2 sequences are SGDLS and YYNGEE. CDR3 nucleotides: TGTGCCAGCAGCGTAGGGATTCAAGAGACCCAGTACTTC. Protein sequence: CASSVGIQETQYF.

The genes are TRBV7-2 and TRBJ2-7, with D possibly TRBD1 on 6 matching bases. Trimming pared 6 bases from V and 10 bases from J, leaving 19 bases between. Germline CDR1 SGHTA, CDR2 FQGNSA. The CDR3 sequence is 13 residues long. The CDR3 here is CASSSTGSTRQYF. DNA of the CDR3: TGTGCCAGCAGTTCCACAGGGTCCACGAGACAGTACTTC. Full variable domain (rest looked up from reference TRBV7-2 and TRBJ2-7): GAGVSQSPSNKVTEKGKDVELRCDPISGHTALYWYRQSLGQGLEFLIYFQGNSAPDKSGLPSDRFSAERTGGSVSTLTIQRTQQEDSAVYLCASSSTGSTRQYFGPGTRLTVT.

The chain recombines TRBV30 with TRBJ1-2, with TRBD1 matching 9 bases. The CDR3 has 15 amino acids. The trim removed 0 bases at V and 8 bases at J, leaving 10 bases unmatched. The germline V gene has CDR1 GTSNPN and CDR2 SVGIG (reference sequence). The CDR3 DNA reads TGTGCCTGGAGTGTTCCTGGGACAGGGAATTACGGCTACACCTTC. Its translation: CAWSVPGTGNYGYTF.